Listed below are T cell receptor beta chains from one sample, sequenced in a study of blood T cell repertoires in COVID-19. The repertoire was sequenced with immunoSEQ multiplex PCR; TCRdb's copy has only in-frame clones and lacks some. The sample includes around 170,000 clones, about 83% of them seen just once. Input material: peripheral blood. The receptor set was obtained from a man aged 70 or older who had recovered from COVID-19. Each CDR3 is given with its conserved first and last residue. D genes are given only for firm matches. Clone size is given for some rows only: seen once, a few or many times, or a class if the clone is expanded.

clone_size	v_call	cdr3_length	j_call	d_call	cdr3_nt	cdr3_aa
once	TRBV19	14	TRBJ1-1	TRBD1	TGTGCCAGTAGTGAGACAGGGGACCACACTGAAGCTTTCTTT	CASSETGDHTEAFF
NA	TRBV5-1	14	TRBJ2-7	TRBD2	TGCGCCAGCAGCCCCCGCCCTAGCGGCGGCGAGCAGTACTTC	CASSPRPSGGEQYF
NA	TRBV6-5	12	TRBJ2-7	NA	TGTGCCAGCAGTTACTCGGGGGGCGAGCAGTACTTC	CASSYSGGEQYF
NA	TRBV6-6	14	TRBJ1-2	NA	TGTGCCAGCAGTTCGTGGGCAGGGGACTATGGCTACACCTTC	CASSSWAGDYGYTF
NA	TRBV18	15	TRBJ1-5	TRBD1	TGTGCCAGCTCACCGTCGACAGGGGTGGGTCAGCCCCAGCATTTT	CASSPSTGVGQPQHF
few	TRBV9	13	TRBJ2-3	NA	TGTGCCAGCAGCCCCGGAGGTAGGGATACGCAGTATTTT	CASSPGGRDTQYF
NA	TRBV9	17	TRBJ2-2	NA	TGTGCCAGCAGCCCCGTACAGGGAGCTGAAAACACCGGGGAGCTGTTTTTT	CASSPVQGAENTGELFF
NA	TRBV28	15	TRBJ1-2	NA	TGTGCCAGCAGTTCTCCCCAGTGGGCCTTATTCGGCTACACCTTC	CASSSPQWALFGYTF
NA	TRBV5-5	14	TRBJ2-7	NA	TGTGCCAGCAGCTCCTTAGCCCAATCCTACGAGCAGTACTTC	CASSSLAQSYEQYF
once	TRBV10-3	14	TRBJ1-2	TRBD1	TGTGCCATCACCCCGGGACAGGGTGACTATGGCTACACCTTC	CAITPGQGDYGYTF
NA	TRBV5-6	15	TRBJ2-7	TRBD2	TGTGCCAGCAGCCAGGGACTAGCGGCAACCTACGAGCAGTACTTC	CASSQGLAATYEQYF
NA	TRBV4-1	14	TRBJ2-3	NA	TGCGCCAGCAGCTACCGGGATAGGACAGATACGCAGTATTTT	CASSYRDRTDTQYF
NA	TRBV9	15	TRBJ2-7	NA	TGTGCCAGCAGCGTAGAGGGGGGAGGGCCCTACGAGCAGTACTTC	CASSVEGGGPYEQYF
NA	TRBV6-5	15	TRBJ2-1	NA	TGTGCCAGCAGTTACGCGGGACAGCCTTACAATGAGCAGTTCTTC	CASSYAGQPYNEQFF
NA	TRBV5-1	14	TRBJ1-1	TRBD1	TGCGCCAGCAGTTTTGACAGGGGGAATACTGAAGCTTTCTTT	CASSFDRGNTEAFF
NA	TRBV27	14	TRBJ2-5	TRBD2	TGTGCCAGCAGCGGACTAGCGGCAGGGGAGACCCAGTACTTC	CASSGLAAGETQYF
NA	TRBV5-8	14	TRBJ2-3	NA	TGTGCCAGCAGCTCGGTCCGAGGATTCGATACGCAGTATTTT	CASSSVRGFDTQYF
NA	TRBV4-3	17	TRBJ2-7	TRBD2	TGCGCCAGCAGCCAAGATTCCGGACTAGCGGGAAAGTACGAGCAGTACTTC	CASSQDSGLAGKYEQYF
NA	TRBV5-1	14	TRBJ2-7	TRBD2	TGCGCCAGCAGCTTTCTAGCGGGAGTGGACGAGCAGTACTTC	CASSFLAGVDEQYF
few	TRBV6-2/TRBV6-3	17	TRBJ2-7	TRBD1	TGTGCCAGCAGTTACCCTCTCCCGGGACAGGGGAAATACGAGCAGTACTTC	CASSYPLPGQGKYEQYF
NA	TRBV2	14	TRBJ1-5	TRBD1	TGTGCCAGCAGTCTGGACAGGGGTAATCAGCCCCAGCATTTT	CASSLDRGNQPQHF
NA	TRBV6-5	15	TRBJ2-2	TRBD2	TGTGCCAGCTCTGAGACTAGCGCGAACACCGGGGAGCTGTTTTTT	CASSETSANTGELFF
NA	TRBV14	13	TRBJ1-2	NA	TGTGCCAGCAGCCTCAACAGGGAGCTGGGCTACACCTTC	CASSLNRELGYTF
NA	TRBV9	16	TRBJ2-3	TRBD2	TGTGCCAGCAGCACAAGACTAGCGGAAGGCACAGATACGCAGTATTTT	CASSTRLAEGTDTQYF
NA	TRBV12-3/TRBV12-4	13	TRBJ1-1	NA	TGTGCCAGCAGTGTCCAAATGAACACTGAAGCTTTCTTT	CASSVQMNTEAFF
few	TRBV5-1	15	TRBJ2-1	TRBD1	TGCGCCAGCAGCATTATTCCCGGGACAGACAATGAGCAGTTCTTC	CASSIIPGTDNEQFF
NA	TRBV5-5	15	TRBJ2-4	NA	TGTGCCAGCAGCTTGCCCAGGGGAGTGATTTACATTCAGTACTTC	CASSLPRGVIYIQYF
NA	TRBV6-5	12	TRBJ1-1	NA	TGTGCCAGCACCACCGGCGGCATAAGGGCTTTCTTT	CASTTGGIRAFF
once	TRBV11-2	15	TRBJ2-5	TRBD2	TGTGCCAGCAGCTTCTCGGGGGGGCTTGTAGAGACCCAGTACTTC	CASSFSGGLVETQYF
once	TRBV7-2	14	TRBJ1-5	NA	TGTGCCAGCAGCTTAGGGCAGGGCAATCAGCCCCAGCATTTT	CASSLGQGNQPQHF
NA	TRBV9	16	TRBJ2-7	TRBD1	TGTGCCAGCAGCGTAGACCCCGGGACAGTAGGCGGCGAGCAGTACTTC	CASSVDPGTVGGEQYF
NA	TRBV7-2	15	TRBJ1-6	TRBD1	TGTGCCAGCAGTCTGTCACAGGGGGCGAGGTCACCCCTCCACTTT	CASSLSQGARSPLHF
NA	TRBV19	14	TRBJ2-2	NA	TGTGCCAGTAGTAGCGGGGGCGCCGCCGGGGAGCTGTTTTTT	CASSSGGAAGELFF
NA	TRBV18	14	TRBJ1-4	NA	TGTGCCAGCTCACCGAACAGTTTTAATGAAAAACTGTTTTTT	CASSPNSFNEKLFF
NA	TRBV10-3	16	TRBJ2-2	TRBD2	TGTGCCATCAGTGAGAGGACTAGCGGGTCCACCGGGGAGCTGTTTTTT	CAISERTSGSTGELFF
NA	TRBV5-1	16	TRBJ1-1	NA	TGCGCCAGCAGCCGATCCTCCGGGAACCTTGGGACTGAAGCTTTCTTT	CASSRSSGNLGTEAFF
NA	TRBV6-6	19	TRBJ2-1	TRBD2	TGTGCCAGCAGTCGAGACCCGGGACTAGCGGCCGGAATTTACAATGAGCAGTTCTTC	CASSRDPGLAAGIYNEQFF
NA	TRBV12-3/TRBV12-4	13	TRBJ2-7	NA	TGTGCCAGCACCGGACAGCAATTCTACGAGCAGTACTTC	CASTGQQFYEQYF
NA	TRBV9	16	TRBJ2-2	NA	TGTGCCAGCAGCATACGGGGGTCGGCGAACACCGGGGAGCTGTTTTTT	CASSIRGSANTGELFF
NA	TRBV21-1	18	TRBJ1-1	NA	TGTGCCAGCAGCAAATTTTCCGGGACAGGGGATATAAACACTGAAGCTTTCTTT	CASSKFSGTGDINTEAFF
NA	TRBV27	14	TRBJ1-1	NA	TGTGCCAGCAGTTTAGAGACGGGGAACACTGAAGCTTTCTTT	CASSLETGNTEAFF